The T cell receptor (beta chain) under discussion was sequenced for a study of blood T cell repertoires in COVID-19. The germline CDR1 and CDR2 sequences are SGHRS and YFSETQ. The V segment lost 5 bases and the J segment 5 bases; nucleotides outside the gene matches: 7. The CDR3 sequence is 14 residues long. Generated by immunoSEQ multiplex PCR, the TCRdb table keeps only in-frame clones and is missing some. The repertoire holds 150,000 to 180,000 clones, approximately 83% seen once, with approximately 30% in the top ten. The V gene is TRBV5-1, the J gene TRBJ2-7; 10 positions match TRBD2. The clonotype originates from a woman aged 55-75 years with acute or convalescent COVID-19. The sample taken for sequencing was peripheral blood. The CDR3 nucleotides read TGCGCCAGCAGGCTACAGGGGACTAGCGACGAGCAGTACTTC. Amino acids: CASRLQGTSDEQYF.